The source of this T cell receptor beta chain is a study of T cell responses to AZD1222 COVID-19 vaccine. A word on this clone: Its target is unknown.

This table comes from immunoSEQ multiplex PCR, and its TCRdb copy is limited to in-frame clones, with some not included. The sample records roughly 120,000 clones, approximately 85% being singletons. Study-wide results and caveats: CD4 TCRs associated with vaccination spanned spike, dominating at 160-218 and 743-854.

This CDR3 is 16 amino acids long. The germline CDR1 and CDR2 sequences are SGHAT and FQNNGV. Unmatched junction bases numbered 11, after V lost 5 bases and J lost 4 bases. Sequenced here: peripheral blood, sampled on day 0 of MenACWY control vaccination. The sequence was collected from an adult in good health. The chain carries TRBV11-2 and TRBJ2-3; TRBD1 agrees at 8 bases. In DNA, the CDR3 is TGTGCCAGCAGCCCCAGGGGGCGCTTGCCCCCAGATACGCAGTATTTT. Its translation is CASSPRGRLPPDTQYF.